These 2 T cell receptor beta chains originate from one sample sequenced in a study of blood T cell repertoires in COVID-19. Clones were read by immunoSEQ multiplex PCR, and TCRdb kept only the in-frame ones, dropping some. The sample contains about 170,000 clones, under 85% of which appear only once. Sequenced: PBMCs or T cells enriched from blood (not recorded which). These receptors originate from a middle-aged man who had recovered from COVID-19.

The CDR3 DNA follows: TGTGCCAGCTCACCGGGACAGCGCACAGATACGCAGTATTTT. Translation gives CASSPGQRTDTQYF. The gene calls are TRBV18 and TRBJ2-3; 7 bases are a match to TRBD1. The germline CDR1 and CDR2 sequences are KGHSH and LQKENI. The CDR3 runs to 14 residues. J was trimmed by 1 base and V by 3 bases; bases with no gene match: 1. The entire variable domain, with the rest obtained from reference TRBV18 and TRBJ2-3, is as follows: NAGVMQNPRHLVRRRGQEARLRCSPMKGHSHVYWYRQLPEEGLKFMVYLQKENIIDESGMPKERFSAEFPKEGPSILRIQQVVRGDSAAYFCASSPGQRTDTQYFGPGTRLTVL.

This chain links TRBV15 with TRBJ2-3, with TRBD1 matching 8 bases. Germline V lookup: CDR1 LNHNV, CDR2 YYDKDF (reference sequence). This CDR3 spans 14 amino acids. J lost 5 bases, V lost 3 bases, and 4 bases had no gene match. CDR3 DNA: TGTGCCACCAGCAGGTCGACAGGGGTAGATACGCAGTATTTT. This encodes CATSRSTGVDTQYF.